This paragraph reports one TCR beta chain. The sample belongs to a study of blood T cell repertoires in COVID-19. Study summary: The study drew acute and convalescent COVID-19 samples from the United States, Italy and Spain.

Per the original data handling: Amplified reference gene primers provided the basis for estimating nucleated cell counts. TCRdb keeps only in-frame clones here, not all; method: immunoSEQ multiplex PCR. V and J calls and clone size are copied from that table; D and trimming were computed from the DNA. The table lists more than 110,000 clones, about 80% of them singletons. The germline CDR1 and CDR2 sequences are MNHNY and SVGAGI (reference sequence). The CDR3 spans 15 residues. V lost 2 bases and J lost 0, with 9 bases in between. The chain combines TRBV6-6 with TRBJ2-3; D may be TRBD1 (5 bases). Sequencing input: peripheral blood. The TCR originated in a woman older than 75 in a cohort sampled during active or convalescent COVID-19. CDR3 region: CASSYQDKSTDTQYF. Written as DNA, the CDR3 is TGTGCCAGCAGTTACCAGGACAAGAGCACAGATACGCAGTATTTT.